These T cell receptor beta chains were read from a single sample in a study of shared clonotypes between healthy human individuals. Method: immunoSEQ multiplex PCR; TCRdb's copy keeps in-frame clones and lacks some. Among roughly 2.2 million clones, 85% to 95% were seen once, and the ten largest hold about 0.39%. Sequenced material: naive CD4+ T cells from PBMCs. All receptors come from a man aged 18-30 years in good health. Some clones in this sample may be carry-over from other donors' samples. Both conserved end residues are part of each CDR3. D genes are given only for firm matches. Some rows mark clone size as missing; the rest say once, few, many or name a class of expanded clone.

v_gene	len	d_gene	j_gene	abundance	CDR3aa	CDR3nt
TRBV28	13	.	TRBJ2-3	.	CASSLPALDTQYF	TGTGCCAGCAGTTTGCCAGCCCTGGATACGCAGTATTTT
TRBV29-1	12	.	TRBJ1-1	few	CSVARSNTEAFF	TGCAGCGTTGCTCGGTCGAACACTGAAGCTTTCTTT
TRBV15	12	.	TRBJ2-7	.	CATSQSGGRQYF	TGTGCCACCAGTCAAAGCGGCGGTCGGCAGTACTTC
TRBV9	14	.	TRBJ2-7	.	CASSVGWDSYEQYF	TGTGCCAGCAGCGTTGGGTGGGACTCCTACGAGCAGTACTTC
TRBV4-2	15	.	TRBJ2-6	.	CASSQVGPGANVLTF	TGTGCCAGCAGCCAAGTGGGCCCTGGGGCCAACGTCCTGACTTTC
TRBV7-3	13	.	TRBJ2-5	.	CASSLTRGETQYF	TGTGCCAGCAGCTTAACAAGGGGGGAGACCCAGTACTTC
TRBV1	13	.	TRBJ1-2	once	CTSSPWGRGGYTF	TGCACCAGCAGCCCGTGGGGGCGCGGTGGCTACACCTTC
TRBV14	16	.	TRBJ2-7	once	CASSHQGLLTVAEQYF	TGTGCCAGCAGCCACCAGGGGCTCCTGACAGTGGCCGAGCAGTACTTC
TRBV7-9	14	.	TRBJ2-7	.	CASSHEGGLVEQYF	TGTGCCAGCAGCCATGAGGGGGGGCTTGTCGAGCAGTACTTC
TRBV4-2	18	TRBD2	TRBJ2-3	.	CASSLGTSGPISTDTQYF	TGTGCCAGCAGCCTCGGGACTAGCGGCCCCATTAGCACAGATACGCAGTATTTT
TRBV28	21	TRBD1	TRBJ2-6	once	CASSFGSVADRGLSGANVLTF	TGTGCCAGCAGTTTCGGCTCGGTGGCGGACAGGGGCCTTTCTGGGGCCAACGTCCTGACTTTC
TRBV7-6	15	TRBD1	TRBJ2-1	.	CASSMGQGAYNEQFF	TGTGCCAGCAGCATGGGACAGGGGGCTTACAATGAGCAGTTCTTC
TRBV6-5	16	TRBD2	TRBJ2-7	.	CASSYEGTSGRDEQYF	TGTGCCAGCAGTTACGAGGGGACTAGCGGGAGGGACGAGCAGTACTTC
TRBV4-1	14	.	TRBJ1-1	.	CASSSEGGNTEAFF	TGCGCCAGCAGCTCCGAAGGGGGGAACACTGAAGCTTTCTTT
TRBV7-7	14	.	TRBJ2-2	.	CASRAGGNTGELFF	TGTGCCAGCAGAGCAGGAGGGAACACCGGGGAGCTGTTTTTT
TRBV29-1	14	.	TRBJ2-1	.	CSARSGGSYNEQFF	TGCAGCGCCCGGTCCGGAGGGTCCTACAATGAGCAGTTCTTC
TRBV28	12	.	TRBJ1-2	.	CASSPRSYGYTF	TGTGCCAGCAGTCCTAGGTCGTATGGCTACACCTTC
TRBV27	14	.	TRBJ2-1	.	CASSLVERYNEQFF	TGTGCCAGCAGTTTAGTTGAGCGGTACAATGAGCAGTTCTTC
TRBV6-1	13	TRBD2	TRBJ2-7	.	CASSWTRAREQYF	TGTGCCAGCAGTTGGACTAGGGCGAGGGAGCAGTACTTC
TRBV5-1	15	TRBD2	TRBJ2-1	.	CASGKLAGSYNEQFF	TGCGCCAGCGGCAAACTAGCGGGAAGCTACAATGAGCAGTTCTTC
TRBV28	17	TRBD1	TRBJ1-1	.	CASSQTGRGALYTEAFF	TGTGCCAGCAGCCAGACGGGCAGGGGGGCTTTGTACACTGAAGCTTTCTTT
TRBV19	14	.	TRBJ2-1	.	CASSIGLAAGEQFF	TGTGCCAGTAGTATAGGACTGGCAGCCGGTGAGCAGTTCTTC
TRBV5-6	15	TRBD2	TRBJ2-1	.	CASRLSGEAYNEQFF	TGTGCCAGCAGACTGAGCGGGGAGGCCTACAATGAGCAGTTCTTC
TRBV15	16	TRBD1	TRBJ1-1	few	CATSRDRGQGPAEAFF	TGTGCCACCAGCAGAGATCGAGGACAGGGTCCCGCTGAAGCTTTCTTT
TRBV6-5	14	.	TRBJ2-1	.	CASSRQDSYNEQFF	TGTGCCAGCAGCCGACAGGACTCCTACAATGAGCAGTTCTTC
TRBV10-3	14	TRBD1	TRBJ2-7	.	CAIISDRGSYEQYF	TGTGCCATCATTTCGGACAGGGGATCCTACGAGCAGTACTTC
TRBV12-5	15	TRBD2	TRBJ2-1	.	CASGRGLAGGNEQFF	TGTGCTAGTGGCAGAGGACTAGCGGGAGGCAATGAGCAGTTCTTC
TRBV5-1	15	.	TRBJ1-1	.	CASSLAGTENTEAFF	TGCGCCAGCAGCTTGGCCGGGACGGAGAACACTGAAGCTTTCTTT
TRBV2	14	.	TRBJ1-5	.	CASSDWQFNQPQHF	TGTGCCAGCAGTGACTGGCAGTTCAATCAGCCCCAGCATTTT
TRBV7-3	15	TRBD1	TRBJ1-1	.	CASSLQSGQGTEAFF	TGTGCCAGCAGCTTGCAGTCGGGACAGGGTACTGAAGCTTTCTTT
TRBV11-2	13	TRBD2	TRBJ2-1	.	CASSLGGGFEQFF	TGTGCCAGCAGCTTAGGGGGGGGATTTGAGCAGTTCTTC
TRBV9	16	.	TRBJ1-1	.	CASSVGGRLGDTEAFF	TGTGCCAGCAGCGTAGGAGGCAGGCTGGGGGACACTGAAGCTTTCTTT
TRBV2	16	TRBD2	TRBJ2-3	.	CASSQNSGRGADTQYF	TGTGCCAGCAGTCAAAATAGCGGGAGGGGCGCAGATACGCAGTATTTT
TRBV5-4	16	TRBD1	TRBJ1-3	.	CASSLEGAYSGNTIYF	TGTGCCAGCAGCTTGGAGGGGGCCTACTCTGGAAACACCATATATTTT
TRBV29-1	12	TRBD1	TRBJ2-7	.	CSVATGGNEQYF	TGCAGCGTTGCGACAGGGGGCAACGAGCAGTACTTC
TRBV7-9	14	.	TRBJ1-2	.	CASSLTGTNYGYTF	TGTGCCAGCAGCTTGACAGGAACTAACTATGGCTACACCTTC
TRBV7-2	12	.	TRBJ1-1	.	CASSWRRREAFF	TGTGCCAGCAGCTGGCGGCGGCGTGAAGCTTTCTTT
TRBV14	14	.	TRBJ2-3	.	CASSRPHRTDTQYF	TGTGCCAGCAGCCGACCCCATCGCACAGATACGCAGTATTTT
TRBV6-5	14	TRBD1	TRBJ2-7	.	CASSYGRGRYEQYF	TGTGCCAGCAGTTATGGCAGGGGGCGATACGAGCAGTACTTC
TRBV6-1	15	.	TRBJ2-5	.	CASSDHRSREETQYF	TGTGCCAGCAGTGATCACAGGAGTCGGGAAGAGACCCAGTACTTC
TRBV19	17	TRBD1	TRBJ1-5	.	CASSILDRAYSNQPQHF	TGTGCCAGTAGTATTTTAGACAGGGCCTATAGCAATCAGCCCCAGCATTTT
TRBV6-1	14	.	TRBJ2-7	.	CASSDAQLTYEQYF	TGTGCCAGCAGTGACGCGCAGTTAACCTACGAGCAGTACTTC
TRBV10-1	13	.	TRBJ2-3	once	CASSETSKDTQYF	TGCGCCAGCAGTGAGACGTCTAAAGATACGCAGTATTTT
TRBV18	17	TRBD1	TRBJ1-1	.	CASSPQPGQLMNTEAFF	TGTGCCAGCTCACCACAGCCGGGACAGCTGATGAACACTGAAGCTTTCTTT
TRBV2	16	.	TRBJ2-3	.	CASKGVGGASTDTQYF	TGTGCCAGCAAGGGCGTTGGAGGCGCTAGCACAGATACGCAGTATTTT
TRBV6-5	13	.	TRBJ1-5	few	CASSRQINQPQHF	TGTGCCAGCAGTAGACAGATCAATCAGCCCCAGCATTTT
TRBV9	23	.	TRBJ2-2	.	CASSVGSPFGPRFIESHTGELFF	TGTGCCAGCAGCGTAGGGTCCCCTTTTGGCCCCCGATTTATAGAGTCTCACACCGGGGAGCTGTTTTTT
TRBV18	16	.	TRBJ1-1	.	CASSPTGRTLNTEAFF	TGTGCCAGCTCACCAACGGGACGGACTTTAAACACTGAAGCTTTCTTT
TRBV6-5	11	.	TRBJ2-5	few	CASSYQETQYF	TGTGCCAGCAGTTACCAAGAGACCCAGTACTTC
TRBV18	16	.	TRBJ1-5	.	CASSPSAGGGFQPQHF	TGTGCCAGCTCACCATCAGCGGGGGGAGGTTTTCAGCCCCAGCATTTT
TRBV6-1	13	TRBD2	TRBJ2-7	.	CASAPGGTHEQYF	TGTGCCAGCGCACCGGGAGGTACCCACGAGCAGTACTTC
TRBV18	14	TRBD1	TRBJ1-5	.	CASSPGQGSQPQHF	TGTGCCAGCTCACCCGGACAGGGATCTCAGCCCCAGCATTTT
TRBV10-1	15	TRBD2	TRBJ2-7	.	CASSSGLAGAYEQYF	TGCGCCAGCTCCTCTGGACTAGCGGGAGCCTACGAGCAGTACTTC
TRBV18	15	.	TRBJ1-5	.	CASSPGDGEGQPQHF	TGTGCCAGCTCACCCGGGGACGGGGAGGGTCAGCCCCAGCATTTT
TRBV27	17	.	TRBJ2-5	.	CASSPRVGWEKEETQYF	TGTGCCAGCAGTCCCCGGGTCGGATGGGAAAAAGAAGAGACCCAGTACTTC
TRBV18	13	.	TRBJ1-2	few	CASSPKDSYGYTF	TGTGCCAGCTCACCTAAGGACAGCTATGGCTACACCTTC
TRBV18	13	.	TRBJ2-7	.	CASAGGGRYEQYF	TGTGCCAGCGCAGGAGGGGGTCGTTACGAGCAGTACTTC
TRBV7-3	16	TRBD2	TRBJ2-2	once	CASSLTRGSGAGELFF	TGTGCCAGCAGCTTAACGCGCGGGAGCGGGGCCGGGGAGCTGTTTTTT